The 13 T cell receptor beta chains in this list originate from one sample, sequenced in a study of blood T cells in healthy people across ages. The authors ran a second PCR of about 6 to 11 cycles using a sample-barcoded 5' primer and a J-beta primer mix. TCRdb passed the 5' RACE reads through MiXCR, listing each CDR3 protein once. The data hold approximately 1.5 million distinct CDR3 sequences, with 30% to 40% observed a single time. Sequences were obtained from blood. The receptors here all came from a young woman in good health.

The chain combines TRBV5-1 with TRBJ2-1, with D tentatively TRBD2 (6 bases). Per the germline V gene, CDR1 is SGHRS and CDR2 is YFSETQ. There are 13 residues in the CDR3. V lost 0 bases, J lost 8 bases, and 9 bases lay in between. The CDR3 is CASSLVGDYEQFF. In DNA form, the CDR3 reads TGCGCCAGCAGCTTGGTAGGGGACTATGAGCAGTTCTTC.

In DNA, the CDR3 is TGTGCCAGCAGTTTCGTGGTTGGGGCAAGGGACTCCTACGAGCAGTACTTC. Translating gives CASSFVVGARDSYEQYF. This chain joins TRBV12-3 or TRBV12-4 and TRBJ2-7; D perhaps matches TRBD1 (5 bases). With 3 bases removed from V and 0 bases from J, the gap between germline ends came to 18 bases. The CDR3 is 17 amino acids.

The J gene is TRBJ2-1, the V gene TRBV6-5; 7 bases match TRBD2. V lost 0 bases, J lost 5 bases, and 10 bases stayed unmatched. Germline-derived CDR1 and CDR2 are MNHEY and SVGAGI. The CDR3 is made up of 17 amino acids. The CDR3 DNA sequence: TGTGCCAGCAGTTACTCGACTCCCGGGGGGACCAACAATGAGCAGTTCTTC. Its protein product is CASSYSTPGGTNNEQFF.

The genes are TRBV20-1 and TRBJ2-4; 10 bases agree with TRBD2. Matching the DNA end better, TRBJ2-7 makes the J call doubtful. Germline V gives CDR1 DFQATT, CDR2 SNEGSKA (reference sequence). The CDR3 has 18 amino acids. CDR3 in amino acids: CSARSRTSGSLSTYEQYF. The CDR3 bases are TGCAGTGCTAGAAGTCGGACTAGCGGATCCCTTTCTACCTACGAGCAGTACTTC.

The chain has TRBV13 and TRBJ2-2; the match to TRBD1 covers 8 bases. Germline CDR1 is PRHDT and CDR2 is FYEKMQ (reference sequence). V lost 6 bases to trimming and J lost 5 bases; unmatched junction nucleotides: 8. The CDR3 is 15 residues long. The CDR3 DNA sequence: TGTGCCAGCAGACGGACAGGGAAAGGAACCGGGGAGCTGTTTTTT. It encodes CASRRTGKGTGELFF.

This clonotype has just a few counts. The rearrangement uses TRBV10-3 and TRBJ1-5, with TRBD1 matching over 7 bases. The junction had 8 bases not matched to a gene; V was cut back by 4 bases and J by 5 bases. This CDR3 spans 15 amino acids. CDR1 and CDR2 from the germline V gene are ENHRY and SYGVKD. The CDR3 DNA is TGTGCCATCAGTGCCGGGTGGCAGGGGGATCAGCCCCAGCATTTT. Amino acid sequence: CAISAGWQGDQPQHF.

This clonotype was picked up a small number of times. The chain recombines TRBV27 with TRBJ1-2; D is possibly TRBD1 (5 bases). Germline CDR1 MNHEY, CDR2 SMNVEV (reference sequence). Trimming cost V 9 bases and J 7 bases, with 15 bases left between them. This CDR3 is built from 12 residues. The CDR3 bases are TGTGCCAGTAGGACTGGGGGGATTGGCTACACCTTC. It yields the protein CASRTGGIGYTF.

This clonotype was seen only a few times. The V call is TRBV7-8, the J call TRBJ2-5, with D perhaps being TRBD1 or TRBD2 (6 bases each). TRBJ2-7 explains the end of the DNA better; the J call may be wrong. Germline V CDR1 and CDR2: SGHVS, FQNEAQ. The CDR3 length is 19 residues. The DNA for the CDR3 is TGTGCCAGCAGCTTACTCCGGGGGCGAGACCATCCCAACACCTACGAGCAGTACTTC. It codes for CASSLLRGRDHPNTYEQYF.

The chain links TRBV10-3 to TRBJ1-2; the match to TRBD1 covers 10 bases. V shed 4 bases, J shed 2 bases, and the junction held 10 bases outside the gene matches. Germline V gene sequence: CDR1 ENHRY, CDR2 SYGVKD. The CDR3 is 17 residues long. CDR3 sequence reads: CAISAFIPGQGNYGYTF. The CDR3 DNA follows: TGTGCCATCAGTGCGTTCATCCCGGGACAGGGGAACTATGGCTACACCTTC.

This clonotype was seen ten or more times. The J gene is TRBJ2-5, the V gene TRBV7-9, with a possible D match to TRBD1 (5 bases). CDR3 size: 14 residues. Germline V gene data show CDR1 as SEHNR and CDR2 as FQNEAQ (reference sequence). V lost 0 bases, J lost 3 bases, and 8 bases lay in between. This chain's CDR3 is CASSLAGREETQYF. The CDR3 DNA reads as TGTGCCAGCAGCTTAGCTGGCAGGGAAGAGACCCAGTACTTC.

This chain links TRBV5-1 with TRBJ2-1; 14 bases map to TRBD2. Germline CDR1 reads SGHRS; CDR2 reads YFSETQ. The J segment lost 10 bases and the V segment lost 3 bases, leaving 9 bases of the junction unmatched. This CDR3 contains 16 residues. The CDR3 here is CASSWTTGTSGREQFF. The CDR3 nucleotides read TGCGCCAGCAGCTGGACTACCGGGACTAGCGGGAGAGAGCAGTTCTTC. The full variable domain, rest sourced from reference TRBV5-1 and TRBJ2-1, is KAGVTQTPRYLIKTRGQQVTLSCSPISGHRSVSWYQQTPGQGLQFLFEYFSETQRNKGNFPGRFSGRQFSNSRSEMNVSTLELGDSALYLCASSWTTGTSGREQFFGPGTRLTVL.

The chain carries TRBV7-8 and TRBJ2-5; 7 bases align to TRBD1. Matching the DNA end better, TRBJ2-7 makes the J call doubtful. Germline CDR1 is SGHVS and CDR2 is FQNEAQ. This CDR3 spans 16 amino acids. This chain's CDR3 is CASSLAGTAVAYEQYF. The CDR3 DNA reads as TGTGCCAGCAGCTTAGCCGGGACAGCCGTGGCCTACGAGCAGTACTTC.

The CDR3 sequence is CASSLVLSTADTQYF. CDR3 DNA: TGTGCCAGCAGTTTGGTACTTTCGACGGCAGATACGCAGTATTTT. V and J are TRBV28 and TRBJ2-3; the D is unclear. The germline V gene encodes CDR1 MDHEN and CDR2 SYDVKM. Trimming pared 3 bases from V and 4 bases from J, leaving 14 bases between. This CDR3 contains 15 residues.